This T cell receptor (beta chain) was identified during a study of beta chain features in type 1 diabetes. In this sample, this clone turned up a few times. What it recognizes is unknown. Between the trimmed V and J ends, which lost 7 bases and 0 bases, there was a span of 21 bases. From germline, CDR1 is GTSNPN and CDR2 SVGIG (reference sequence). This CDR3 is built from 16 residues. The whole isolated RNA underwent reverse transcription, so sequencing captured expressed TCRB transcripts. Sequencing used immunoSEQ multiplex PCR; TCRdb keeps in-frame clones, though not all of them. Of more than 350,000 clones in the sample, roughly an eighth were seen once. Study-wide findings and caveats: Fewer junction insertions and more nucleotide deletions appeared in type 1 diabetes patients. For patients and controls alike, PCR might favor shorter templates to the same degree.

The sample was naive CD4+ T cells from blood. The chain joins TRBV30 to TRBJ1-2; no reliable D call. This clonotype originated in a woman between 18 and 30 years old in good health. The CDR3 nucleotides read TGTGCCTCCGGAAGATTGGGTATGTTAGCTAACTATGGCTACACCTTC. Its translation: CASGRLGMLANYGYTF.